The rows below give T cell receptor beta chains drawn from one sample of a study of blood T cell repertoires in COVID-19. Only in-frame clones appear in the TCRdb table, and some are missing; sequencing was by immunoSEQ multiplex PCR. Of about 160,000 clones listed, roughly 84% are singletons. Source material: PBMCs or T cells enriched from blood (not recorded which). Receptors were obtained from a man in his 60s who had recovered from COVID-19. CDR3s include the opening cysteine and the closing phenylalanine or tryptophan. Fields, in order: V gene, J gene, D gene, clone size, CDR3 DNA, CDR3 protein. D genes are given only for firm matches. Size tells how often a clone was seen (once, few, many) or the class of an expanded clone, and some rows leave it out.

>TRBV28|TRBJ1-2|.|.
TGTGCCAGCAGTTTAGGGCAGGGATTAATCTATGGCTACACCTTC
CASSLGQGLIYGYTF
>TRBV30|TRBJ2-1|.|.
TGTGCCTGGAGCTACGCGTGGGACACCTTAGGCAATGAGCAGTTCTTC
CAWSYAWDTLGNEQFF
>TRBV6-1|TRBJ1-2|.|.
TGTGCCAGCAGTCCGACAGAGAACTATGGCTACACCTTC
CASSPTENYGYTF
>TRBV24-1|TRBJ2-2|TRBD2|many
TGTGCCACCAGTGACGCGGGGGTAGACACCGGGGAGCTGTTTTTT
CATSDAGVDTGELFF
>TRBV28|TRBJ2-7|TRBD1|once
TGTGCCAGCAGTCTCCCCGGGACAGGGTGGGACGAGCAGTACTTC
CASSLPGTGWDEQYF
>TRBV5-1|TRBJ2-7|.|few
TGCGCCAGCCGTAGCGACTCCTACGAGCAGTACTTC
CASRSDSYEQYF
>TRBV9|TRBJ1-1|.|once
TGTGCCAGCAGCCAAGAGGCAGGGCGAACTGAAGCTTTCTTT
CASSQEAGRTEAFF
>TRBV4-1|TRBJ2-5|TRBD2|.
TGCGCCAGCAGTACCTTGACCCTAGCGGGAGTGGAGACCCAGTACTTC
CASSTLTLAGVETQYF
>TRBV7-2|TRBJ1-6|TRBD1|.
TGTGCCAGCAGCTTAATCGGCAACAGGGGTACACCCCTCCACTTT
CASSLIGNRGTPLHF
>TRBV28|TRBJ1-4|.|.
TGTGCCAGCAGGGGCTCCAAAAGGGGAGGGGTGGATGAAAAACTGTTTTTT
CASRGSKRGGVDEKLFF
>TRBV28|TRBJ1-1|TRBD1|.
TGTGCTTCCGGGCAAGGGACAGTCACTGAAGCTTTCTTT
CASGQGTVTEAFF
>TRBV6-1|TRBJ1-2|TRBD1|.
TGTGCCAGCAGTGACGGTCGGACAGGACGTTCCTTTAGCTATGGCTACACCTTC
CASSDGRTGRSFSYGYTF
>TRBV9|TRBJ2-7|TRBD2|.
TGTGCCAGAGTGAAGCTGACTAGCGCTCCCTACGAGCAGTACTTC
CARVKLTSAPYEQYF
>TRBV5-4|TRBJ2-2|TRBD1|.
TGTGCCAGCAGCGCAAGACAGGGGAGCACCGGGGAGCTGTTTTTT
CASSARQGSTGELFF
>TRBV27|TRBJ2-2|TRBD1|.
TGTGCCAGCAGTAACCAAATACAGGGGGCCGGGGAGCTGTTTTTT
CASSNQIQGAGELFF
>TRBV11-3|TRBJ2-7|TRBD1|.
TGTGCCAGCAGTGAAGGTACAGGGGACGAGCAGTACTTC
CASSEGTGDEQYF
>TRBV11-1|TRBJ1-2|.|few
TGTGCCAGCAGCCCCTCAGCAGGGGCTGTAGGTGGCTACACCTTC
CASSPSAGAVGGYTF
>TRBV29-1|TRBJ1-1|.|.
TGCAGCGTTCAATCAGGGATGAACACTGAAGCTTTCTTT
CSVQSGMNTEAFF
>TRBV5-1|TRBJ2-1|TRBD2|.
TGCGCCAGCAGCTTGGATGGTAGCGGGGCATACAATGAGCAGTTCTTC
CASSLDGSGAYNEQFF
>TRBV14|TRBJ2-7|TRBD2|.
TGTGCCAGCAGCCCCCTAGGACTAGCGGGACAATACGAGCAGTACTTC
CASSPLGLAGQYEQYF